This is a list of T cell receptor beta chains from one sample in a study of response to subunit inactivated influenza vaccine. TCRdb recomputed calls from the RT-PCR reads with MiXCR, one row per CDR3 protein. The sample includes more than 400,000 distinct CDR3 sequences, over 9.5% seen only once; the top ten take around 12%. The sample consisted of PBMCs from blood, taken roughly 45 days after vaccination. Source of these receptors: a man over 45 who received an inactivated influenza vaccine. CDR3s include the opening cysteine and the closing phenylalanine or tryptophan. Fields, in order: D gene, V gene, clone size, J gene, CDR3 protein, CDR3 DNA. D genes are given only for firm matches. Size is omitted from some rows. Given values are once, few, many or a class for expanded clones.

TRBD2	TRBV12-3/TRBV12-4	-	TRBJ2-2	CASSSHSGGTGELFF	TGTGCCAGCAGTTCCCACAGCGGGGGCACCGGGGAGCTGTTTTTT
-	TRBV7-3	many	TRBJ2-1	CASSMGGYNEQFF	TGTGCCAGCAGCATGGGGGGCTACAATGAGCAGTTCTTC
-	TRBV12-3/TRBV12-4	many	TRBJ2-2	CASSSNSFGELFF	TGTGCCAGCAGTTCAAATTCTTTCGGGGAGCTGTTTTTT
-	TRBV10-3	many	TRBJ2-7	CAISESSYEQYF	TGTGCCATCAGTGAGTCGAGTTACGAGCAGTACTTC
-	TRBV20-1	-	TRBJ2-3	CSAPPSTSTDTQYF	TGCAGTGCCCCCCCGAGCACCAGCACAGATACGCAGTATTTT
TRBD2	TRBV27	few	TRBJ2-5	CASSFGVAGGVTQYF	TGTGCCAGCAGTTTTGGAGTAGCGGGAGGGGTGACCCAGTACTTC
-	TRBV24-1	-	TRBJ2-7	CATSDAGTPSEQYF	TGTGCCACCAGTGATGCCGGGACACCTAGCGAGCAGTACTTC
-	TRBV4-3	-	TRBJ1-1	CASSRKLQGNSEAFF	TGCGCCAGCAGCCGCAAGCTCCAGGGTAACAGTGAAGCTTTCTTT
-	TRBV6-2/TRBV6-3	-	TRBJ2-6	CASSSHLSGTNVLTF	TGTGCCAGCAGTTCACACCTCTCTGGGACCAACGTCCTGACTTTC
-	TRBV28	few	TRBJ1-1	CASRPQGGTEAFF	TGTGCCAGCAGACCCCAGGGAGGCACTGAAGCTTTCTTT
TRBD2	TRBV20-1	once	TRBJ2-3	CSASGIAGGGVTQYF	TGCAGTGCCAGCGGCATAGCGGGGGGGGGAGTTACGCAGTATTTT
-	TRBV28	-	TRBJ1-6	CASSSGSMGGPLHF	TGTGCCAGCAGCTCCGGGTCAATGGGGGGACCCCTCCACTTT
TRBD2	TRBV5-1	few	TRBJ2-1	CASSLPGLAGGGGQFF	TGCGCCAGCAGCTTGCCGGGACTAGCGGGGGGAGGAGGGCAGTTCTTC
TRBD1	TRBV28	many	TRBJ2-1	CASRPGQGVTEQFF	TGTGCCAGCAGACCGGGACAGGGAGTGACTGAGCAGTTCTTC
-	TRBV28	few	TRBJ1-2	CASSFGGVYGYTF	TGTGCCAGCAGTTTTGGTGGAGTCTATGGCTACACCTTC
TRBD1	TRBV12-3/TRBV12-4	-	TRBJ2-4	CASSLGTDKNIQYF	TGTGCCAGCAGTTTGGGGACAGACAAAAACATTCAGTACTTC
-	TRBV7-7	-	TRBJ2-3	CASSRSSLQDTQYF	TGTGCTAGCAGCCGTTCATCGCTGCAAGATACGCAGTATTTT